Below are 22 T cell receptor beta chains sequenced from a single sample in a study of blood T cell repertoires in COVID-19. The data were produced by immunoSEQ multiplex PCR, yet TCRdb's version contains in-frame clones alone and is incomplete. This sample has about 220,000 clones, with around 90% found just once. Input material: PBMCs or T cells enriched from blood (not recorded which). These receptors were taken from a woman aged 45-60 years with acute COVID-19.

V and J are TRBV7-3 and TRBJ2-1, with a weak D call TRBD1 (5 bases). The germline CDR1 and CDR2 sequences are SGHTA and FQGTGA. V lost 5 bases and J lost 5, with 16 bases in between. The CDR3 length is 15 residues. The CDR3 loop is CASSQGPRANNEQFF. CDR3 coding DNA: TGTGCCAGCAGCCAAGGGCCCAGGGCCAACAATGAGCAGTTCTTC.

V is TRBV9 and J is TRBJ1-3, with D possibly TRBD1 on 6 matching bases. The V gene's germline CDR1 is SGDLS and CDR2 YYNGEE. Trimming took off 3 bases at V and 0 bases at J, with 16 bases between the two ends. CDR3 size: 17 residues. CDR3 sequence reads: CASSAYRTANSGNTIYF. The CDR3 region has the DNA TGTGCCAGCAGCGCCTACAGGACAGCCAACTCTGGAAACACCATATATTTT.

The genes are TRBV4-2 and TRBJ2-1; 9 bases are a match to TRBD2. Germline V gene lookup returns CDR1 LGHNA and CDR2 YNFKEQ. The ends lost 2 bases at V and 2 bases at J; junction bases unmatched: 4. This CDR3 has 16 amino acids. CDR3 residues: CASSQLSGRTYNEQFF. The CDR3 nucleotides are TGTGCCAGCAGCCAATTGAGCGGGAGGACCTACAATGAGCAGTTCTTC.

As DNA, the CDR3 is TGCGCCAGCAGCCAACCTAGCGCAAACAATGAGCAGTTCTTC. Its protein product is CASSQPSANNEQFF. The rearrangement uses TRBV4-1 and TRBJ2-1; D possibly corresponds to TRBD2 (6 bases). Germline V gene lookup returns CDR1 MGHRA and CDR2 YSYEKL. The length of the CDR3 is 14 residues. Trimming left V 2 bases short and J 5 bases short, with 10 bases between.

This chain links TRBV6-5 with TRBJ2-5; 7 nucleotides align to TRBD2. CDR3 length: 16 residues. J lost 2 bases, V lost 0 bases, and 6 bases had no gene match. Germline V lookup: CDR1 MNHEY, CDR2 SVGAGI. CDR3 sequence: CASSYSSSGGQETQYF. In DNA form, the CDR3 reads TGTGCCAGCAGTTACTCGTCTAGCGGTGGGCAAGAGACCCAGTACTTC.

The chain couples TRBV19 to TRBJ1-2; D remains unclear. Trimming stripped 7 bases from V and 5 bases from J, with 11 bases between. The CDR3 spans 12 residues. Germline V gene data show CDR1 as LNHDA and CDR2 as SQIVND (reference sequence). The CDR3 loop is CASKAGLYGYTF. The CDR3 bases are TGTGCCAGTAAGGCAGGATTATATGGCTACACCTTC.

This chain links TRBV19 with TRBJ2-1; 7 bases match TRBD2. The CDR3 has 17 residues. Germline loops: CDR1 LNHDA, CDR2 SQIVND (reference sequence). Germline trimming cut 1 base from V and 2 bases from J; bases unmatched to any gene: 8. For the CDR3, the DNA is TGTGCCAGTAGTATAGGTGGGGGGGGAGTTACCTACAATGAGCAGTTCTTC. Protein: CASSIGGGGVTYNEQFF.

J is TRBJ1-1 and V is TRBV27, with D maybe TRBD1 (6 bases). The CDR3 loop spans 14 amino acids. V was trimmed by 2 bases and J by 4 bases, leaving 11 bases between them. Looked up from germline, CDR1 is MNHEY and CDR2 is SMNVEV (reference sequence). Here the CDR3 reads CASSLGQGSTEAFF. CDR3 DNA sequence: TGTGCCAGCAGTTTAGGTCAGGGGTCCACTGAAGCTTTCTTT.

The chain combines TRBV25-1 with TRBJ1-2; D is undetermined. Per the germline V gene, CDR1 is MGHDK and CDR2 is SYGVNS. Trimming left V 1 base short and J 4 bases short, with 16 bases between. CDR3 size: 16 residues. CDR3 amino acids: CASSESFGARSYGYTF. The CDR3 DNA follows: TGTGCCAGCAGTGAATCATTCGGAGCGAGGTCCTATGGCTACACCTTC.

The chain is built from TRBV18 and TRBJ2-2, with a possible D match to TRBD2 (6 bases). Germline V gives CDR1 KGHSH, CDR2 LQKENI. CDR3 size: 15 residues. V lost 2 bases to trimming and J lost 6 bases, with 13 bases between them. CDR3 loop: CASSPFVLAPGELFF. Here the CDR3 DNA reads TGTGCCAGCTCACCATTCGTACTAGCCCCCGGGGAGCTGTTTTTT.

This chain uses TRBV30 with TRBJ1-2; 7 positions match TRBD1. Germline V lookup: CDR1 GTSNPN, CDR2 SVGIG (reference sequence). After removal of 3 bases from V and 3 bases from J, the junction contained 4 bases not matched to a gene. This CDR3 region has 13 residues. CDR3 sequence: CAWSRQGYYGYTF. The CDR3 DNA reads as TGTGCCTGGAGCCGACAGGGATACTATGGCTACACCTTC.

This chain joins TRBV11-1 and TRBJ1-1; 7 nucleotides align to TRBD1. The J segment lost 5 bases and the V segment lost 5 bases, leaving 8 bases of the junction unmatched. CDR3 size: 14 residues. The V gene's germline CDR1 is SGHAT and CDR2 FQDESV (reference sequence). This CDR3 is CASSLRQGRTEAFF. The CDR3 DNA sequence: TGTGCCAGCAGCCTAAGACAGGGTCGGACTGAAGCTTTCTTT. The whole variable domain, remainder taken from reference TRBV11-1 and TRBJ1-1, is EAEVAQSPRYKITEKSQAVAFWCDPISGHATLYWYRQILGQGPELLVQFQDESVVDDSQLPKDRFSAERLKGVDSTLKIQPAELGDSAMYLCASSLRQGRTEAFFGQGTRLTVV.

This chain uses TRBV18 with TRBJ1-4, with D possibly matching TRBD1 (5 bases). Trimming removed 3 bases from V and 3 bases from J, with 17 bases in between. This CDR3 is 17 amino acids long. Germline V gives CDR1 KGHSH, CDR2 LQKENI. The CDR3 region is CASSPSPKGPANEKLFF. The DNA for the CDR3 is TGTGCCAGCTCACCCTCCCCCAAGGGGCCAGCTAATGAAAAACTGTTTTTT.

For this clone: The same CDR3 arises from other DNA sequences in this sample as well. This chain connects TRBV27 to TRBJ2-7, with D tentatively TRBD2 (7 bases). V gave up 8 bases and J gave up 3 bases, with 11 bases separating them. Germline V lookup: CDR1 MNHEY, CDR2 SMNVEV (reference sequence). The CDR3 is 12 amino acids. The CDR3 spells CASGRGSYEQYF. The CDR3, as DNA: TGTGCCAGCGGGAGGGGGAGCTACGAGCAGTACTTC.

The J gene is TRBJ2-5, the V gene TRBV7-2, with a tentative D call TRBD2 (5 bases). V was clipped by 5 bases and J by 5 bases, with 12 bases between them. The germline gives CDR1 SGHTA, CDR2 FQGNSA. The CDR3 consists of 13 residues. The CDR3 DNA is TGTGCCAGCAGCCCGAGGGTCGGGGAGACCCAGTACTTC. As protein: CASSPRVGETQYF.

This clone was counted once. The chain recombines TRBV5-5 with TRBJ1-3; 7 nucleotides agree with TRBD1. The CDR3 is 14 amino acids. V trimming: 3 bases; J trimming: 8 bases; junction bases outside the gene matches: 8. Germline loops: CDR1 SGHKS, CDR2 YYEKEE (reference sequence). In DNA form, the CDR3 reads TGTGCCAGCAGCTCCCCGACAGGGTTGGACACCATATATTTT. Its translation is CASSSPTGLDTIYF.

This clone occurred once. The chain joins TRBV19 to TRBJ2-5; TRBD2 is a possible D gene (5 bases). Trimming removed 4 bases at V and 1 base at J, with 13 bases between. Germline V gene lookup returns CDR1 LNHDA and CDR2 SQIVND (reference sequence). CDR3 length equals 15 residues. Written as DNA, the CDR3 is TGTGCCAGTAGTAGCAGTGGGAGTGGCCAAGAGACCCAGTACTTC. Protein: CASSSSGSGQETQYF.

This clone was found once. V is TRBV19 and J is TRBJ2-7, with 9 bases matching TRBD1. V lost 5 bases and J lost 6; bases outside the gene matches: 11. The germline V gene has CDR1 LNHDA and CDR2 SQIVND (reference sequence). The CDR3 length is 15 residues. This CDR3 reads CASSALRDRVGEQYF. The CDR3 region has the DNA TGTGCCAGTAGTGCCCTCCGGGACAGGGTAGGCGAGCAGTACTTC.

This clone appeared a single time. This sequence joins TRBV7-9 and TRBJ1-2; TRBD1 matches at 10 bases. The germline V gene has CDR1 SEHNR and CDR2 FQNEAQ (reference sequence). The CDR3 totals 13 residues. V lost 5 bases, J lost 8 bases, and 5 bases stayed unmatched. CDR3 nucleotide sequence: TGTGCCAGCAGCCTTAGACAGGGGGCGGGCTACACCTTC. Translation gives CASSLRQGAGYTF.

The gene calls are TRBV4-3 and TRBJ1-2; no definite D call. CDR3 length: 16 amino acids. V lost 6 bases to trimming and J lost 0 bases, with 17 bases between them. The V gene's germline CDR1 is LGHNA and CDR2 YSLEER. The CDR3 loop reads CASRPSSVYPNYGYTF. The CDR3 DNA reads TGCGCCAGCAGGCCCAGCAGCGTCTACCCTAACTATGGCTACACCTTC.

This clone was recorded only once. The chain couples TRBV5-5 to TRBJ2-7, with a weak D call TRBD1 (6 bases). The CDR3 is made up of 15 amino acids. Germline V gives CDR1 SGHKS, CDR2 YYEKEE (reference sequence). With 0 bases removed from V and 3 bases from J, the gap between germline ends came to 13 bases. The CDR3 DNA reads TGTGCCAGCAGCTTGGCCCTACAGGGTGACTACGAGCAGTACTTC. It codes for CASSLALQGDYEQYF. Full variable domain (outside the CDR3, taken from reference TRBV5-5 and TRBJ2-7): DAGVTQSPTHLIKTRGQQVTLRCSPISGHKSVSWYQQVLGQGPQFIFQYYEKEERGRGNFPDRFSARQFPNYSSELNVNALLLGDSALYLCASSLALQGDYEQYFGPGTRLTVT.

This rearrangement joins TRBV5-1 to TRBJ1-5; D possibly corresponds to TRBD1 (5 bases). Trimming shortened V by 2 bases and J by 2 bases, and 11 bases separated the two germline ends. CDR1 and CDR2 from the germline V gene are SGHRS and YFSETQ. The CDR3 has 15 residues. The CDR3 is CASSLWGGGNQPQHF. In nucleotides, the CDR3 is TGCGCCAGCAGCTTATGGGGCGGGGGCAATCAGCCCCAGCATTTT.